This T cell receptor (beta chain) was identified during a study of T-cell reconstitution after alpha-beta-depleted transplantation in children. Library preparation (for TCRbeta) was performed with unique molecular identifiers. TCRdb recomputed calls from the PCR reads with MiXCR, one row per CDR3 protein. Here the sample spans a few hundred thousand distinct CDR3 sequences, around 15% being singletons. Trimming took 3 bases from V and 2 from J; bases not matched to a gene: 3. Germline V gene data show CDR1 as SGHAT and CDR2 as FQNNGV. The CDR3 totals 14 residues. Sequenced material: PBMCs, mostly from graft donor cells, taken 360 days after TCRalphabeta/CD19-depleted stem cell transplant. The chain combines TRBV11-2 with TRBJ2-7; 8 nucleotides agree with TRBD1. The origin of this receptor is a boy under two years old who had a stem cell transplant for Wiskott-Aldrich syndrome, so the T cells may come from the graft donor. The DNA of the CDR3 is TGTGCCAGCAGCTTCACACAGGGGGCCTACGAGCAGTACTTC. It translates to CASSFTQGAYEQYF.